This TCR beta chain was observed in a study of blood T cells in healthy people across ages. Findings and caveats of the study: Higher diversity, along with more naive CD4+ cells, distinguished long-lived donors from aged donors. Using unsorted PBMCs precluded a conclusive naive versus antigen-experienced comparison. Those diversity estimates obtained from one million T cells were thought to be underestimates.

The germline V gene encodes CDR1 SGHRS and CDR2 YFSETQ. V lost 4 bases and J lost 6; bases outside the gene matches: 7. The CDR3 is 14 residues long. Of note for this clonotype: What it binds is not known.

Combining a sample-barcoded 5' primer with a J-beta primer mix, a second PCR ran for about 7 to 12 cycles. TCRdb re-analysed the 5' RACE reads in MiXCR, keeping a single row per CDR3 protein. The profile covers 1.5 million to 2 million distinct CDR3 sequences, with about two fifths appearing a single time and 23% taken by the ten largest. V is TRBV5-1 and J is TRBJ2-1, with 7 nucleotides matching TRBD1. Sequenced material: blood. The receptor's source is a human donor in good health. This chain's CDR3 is CASSPGQASNEQFF. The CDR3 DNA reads TGCGCCAGCAGCCCCGGACAGGCGAGCAATGAGCAGTTCTTC.